This T cell receptor (beta chain) was retrieved from a study of blood T cell repertoires in COVID-19. On the study more broadly: The origin of the acute and convalescent COVID-19 samples was the United States, Italy and Spain. PBMCs, B-cell-depleted T cells, or T cells were the source of the cDNA or gDNA that made up the material.

This CDR3 contains 13 residues. After removal of 5 bases from V and 2 bases from J, the junction contained 0 bases not matched to a gene. Libraries were prepared by immunoSEQ multiplex PCR; TCRdb keeps only in-frame clonotypes and omits some of them. The sample lists 200,000 to 250,000 clones, more than 70% seen once, with roughly 4.5% in the top ten. Those who participated ranged in age from 18 to 89 years and resided in about two dozen US areas. The chain combines TRBV12-3 or TRBV12-4 with TRBJ1-2; TRBD1 agrees at 9 bases. Sample: PBMCs or T cells enriched from blood (not recorded which). The TCR originated in a man younger than 45 with acute COVID-19. The CDR3 DNA sequence: TGTGCCAGCAGTGGGACAGGGAACTATGGCTACACCTTC. Amino acids: CASSGTGNYGYTF.